Included here is one TCR beta chain sequence, with context. Its antigen is not known. The data stem from a study of cytomegalovirus exposure and HLA in healthy donors. Across the study: The 550 to 700 first-cohort repertoires and the approximately 110 validation repertoires shared the same platform, a later analysis reported. Broader study findings: TCR beta chains numbering approximately 150 were designated cytomegalovirus-associated. TCR clusters originating in the first cohort tended to co-occur in the 120 validation repertoires, according to a later analysis.

The table came from immunoSEQ multiplex PCR; TCRdb's copy has only in-frame clones and leaves some out. The sample carries some 90,000 clones, around nine tenths recorded once. CDR1 SGHRS and CDR2 YFSETQ come from the germline V gene. The ends lost 1 base at V and 3 bases at J; junction bases unmatched: 4. There are 15 residues in the CDR3. The donors were in the approximately 130-subject validation cohort; that cohort was separate from the approximately 730-subject first cohort. V is TRBV5-1 and J is TRBJ2-3; TRBD2 matches at 8 bases. This receptor was taken from a woman aged 30 to 39 in good health and CMV-seronegative. The sample was PBMCs. The CDR3 here is CASSLNAGGTDTQYF. DNA for the CDR3: TGCGCCAGCAGCTTGAACGCGGGGGGAACAGATACGCAGTATTTT.